This T cell receptor beta chain was sequenced in a study of cytomegalovirus exposure and HLA in healthy donors. The study ran its PCR with 60 Vbeta and 13 Jbeta primers. Some clones are missing from TCRdb's copy, which holds only in-frame ones; the method was immunoSEQ multiplex PCR. The sample has about 170,000 clones, over 75% seen once. With regard to this clone: The antigen remains undetermined.

The CDR3 covers 13 residues. V dropped 3 bases and J dropped 4 bases, with 10 bases sitting between them. Per germline, CDR1 SGDLS and CDR2 YYNGEE. Broader study findings: DRB1 had the most TCR associations and HLA-C the fewest, a later analysis found, with rates varying by HLA locus.

The TCR originated in a female donor in good health and CMV-seronegative. The sequencing input was PBMCs. The chain combines TRBV9 with TRBJ1-1, with D perhaps matching TRBD1 (5 bases). CDR3 protein: CASSAGFGTEAFF. In DNA, the CDR3 is TGTGCCAGCAGCGCAGGGTTTGGCACTGAAGCTTTCTTT.